This T cell receptor beta chain was identified during a study of T cells in Graves' hyperthyroidism and ophthalmopathy. This clonotype was detected only a few times. Regions amplified from RNA transcripts were the TCR beta CDR3 regions. Initially, a first-round RT-PCR of the TCR CDR3 employed the HTBI primer set. TCRdb passed the multiplex PCR reads through MiXCR, listing each CDR3 protein once. The repertoire holds some 740,000 distinct CDR3 sequences, with 14% as singletons. Between the trimmed V and J ends, which lost 1 base and 7 bases, there was a span of 13 bases. The CDR3 has 14 residues. Germline CDR1 and CDR2: LNHDA and SQIVND (reference sequence).

The chain is built from TRBV19 and TRBJ1-1, with D unresolved. Sequencing was performed on blood. The receptor's source is a young woman with Graves' hyperthyroidism. CDR3 loop: CASSIVAAGGEAFF. DNA for the CDR3: TGTGCCAGTAGTATAGTGGCAGCTGGCGGTGAAGCTTTCTTT.